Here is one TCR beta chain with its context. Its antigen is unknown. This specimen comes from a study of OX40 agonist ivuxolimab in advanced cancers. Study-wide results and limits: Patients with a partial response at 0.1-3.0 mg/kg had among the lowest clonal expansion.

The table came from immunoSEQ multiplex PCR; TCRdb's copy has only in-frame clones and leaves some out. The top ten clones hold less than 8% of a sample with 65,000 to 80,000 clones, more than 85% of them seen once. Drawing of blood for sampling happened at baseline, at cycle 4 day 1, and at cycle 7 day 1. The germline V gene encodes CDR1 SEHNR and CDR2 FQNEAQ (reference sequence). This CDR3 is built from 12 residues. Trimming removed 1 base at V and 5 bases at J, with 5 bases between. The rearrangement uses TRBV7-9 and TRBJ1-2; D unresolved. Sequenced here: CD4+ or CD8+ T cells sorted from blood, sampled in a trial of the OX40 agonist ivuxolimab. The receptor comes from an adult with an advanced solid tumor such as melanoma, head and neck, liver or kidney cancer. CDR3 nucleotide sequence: TGTGCCAGCAGCTTAGGCTGGTATGGCTACACCTTC. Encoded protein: CASSLGWYGYTF.